The rows below give T cell receptor beta chains drawn from one sample of a study of beta chain features in type 1 diabetes. Method: immunoSEQ multiplex PCR; TCRdb's copy keeps in-frame clones and lacks some. This table has roughly 300,000 clones, roughly 8% appearing once. Sequenced material: central memory CD4+ T cells from blood. The receptors were sampled from a woman aged 18 to 35 in good health. Each CDR3 is given without its conserved first and last residue. Fields, in order: J gene, V gene, clone size, CDR3 protein. Not every row has a clone size; where given, it reads once, few, many or a size class.

TRBJ1-5	TRBV10-3	few	ASSSGYSNQPQH
TRBJ2-4	TRBV28	few	ASSPPGQGNIQY
TRBJ1-1	TRBV19	few	ASRYGRVDTEAF
TRBJ2-3	TRBV5-6	.	ASSLVTASTDTQY
TRBJ2-1	TRBV10-3	.	AIRTEGTGYYNEQF
TRBJ1-2	TRBV11-2	few	ASSSTGFGYT
TRBJ2-3	TRBV6-5	many	ASSYTTDTQY
TRBJ2-2	TRBV7-2	many	AIPMGLASTGELF
TRBJ2-1	TRBV10-3	many	AIRGPVDYNEQF
TRBJ2-3	TRBV2	few	ASNSLSTDTQY
TRBJ2-4	TRBV5-6	many	ASSSTDRNIQY
TRBJ2-1	TRBV10-2	.	ASSESSGRGLNEQF
TRBJ1-2	TRBV7-2	.	ASSKGVSPGTRGYT
TRBJ2-7	TRBV7-2	.	ASSARPLAGFGRVYEQY
TRBJ2-3	TRBV5-5	many	ASSLELDTQY
TRBJ2-1	TRBV21-1	few	ASSTRPPGARLVRQF
TRBJ2-5	TRBV7-2	few	ASSQDGGTQETQY
TRBJ2-1	TRBV2	.	ASSEDSYNEQF
TRBJ1-3	TRBV18	few	ASSPGQASSGNTIY
TRBJ2-7	TRBV28	.	ASSPGQGIGLAGNNEQY
TRBJ1-1	TRBV7-2	few	ASSRYFSPGTGEAF
TRBJ2-3	TRBV11-2	.	ASSLDPEGTQY
TRBJ2-6	TRBV15	few	ATSGHRGASSGANVLT
TRBJ2-1	TRBV4-1	.	ASSQPRLVRSYNEQF
TRBJ2-7	TRBV2	few	ASRSADTNYEQY
TRBJ2-2	TRBV7-3	few	ASSEDRGELF
TRBJ2-1	TRBV5-4	few	ASSPGSGRPNEQF
TRBJ2-3	TRBV7-9	.	ASSGLAGVGDTQY
TRBJ2-2	TRBV10-3	.	AIRPAAGTSRSSGELF
TRBJ1-2	TRBV28	many	ASSLTQQGNYGYT
TRBJ2-7	TRBV27	.	ASSTSDRGPYEQY
TRBJ2-1	TRBV20-1	.	SASRVGEQF
TRBJ1-3	TRBV5-1	few	ASSLTSGASGNTIY
TRBJ1-2	TRBV20-1	few	SARDRAGYT
TRBJ2-4	TRBV7-2	.	ASSSPAVGNIQY
TRBJ2-3	TRBV28	.	ASSFAGYGSTDTQY
TRBJ2-3	TRBV10-3	few	AAGLAGDGTQY
TRBJ1-1	TRBV4-1	few	ASSEGQNTEAF
TRBJ2-7	TRBV27	few	ASSLIWRGANEQY
TRBJ1-2	TRBV7-2	.	ASSFGRGYT
TRBJ2-7	TRBV29-1	few	SVGEPGRPYEQY
TRBJ1-4	TRBV7-2	few	ASSRDRFNEKLF
TRBJ2-2	TRBV5-1	few	ASSWGLVDTGELF
TRBJ1-1	TRBV11-2	.	ASSPTGGLRGTEAF
TRBJ1-2	TRBV7-2	.	ASSYDRSGGYT
TRBJ2-7	TRBV6-5	few	ASSTTGVEQY
TRBJ1-1	TRBV7-9	.	ASSLGGLEAF
TRBJ2-4	TRBV27	.	ASSLVGEEY
TRBJ1-5	TRBV19	few	ASSRTPGQPQH
TRBJ2-7	TRBV2	.	ASSADLSRGGYEQY